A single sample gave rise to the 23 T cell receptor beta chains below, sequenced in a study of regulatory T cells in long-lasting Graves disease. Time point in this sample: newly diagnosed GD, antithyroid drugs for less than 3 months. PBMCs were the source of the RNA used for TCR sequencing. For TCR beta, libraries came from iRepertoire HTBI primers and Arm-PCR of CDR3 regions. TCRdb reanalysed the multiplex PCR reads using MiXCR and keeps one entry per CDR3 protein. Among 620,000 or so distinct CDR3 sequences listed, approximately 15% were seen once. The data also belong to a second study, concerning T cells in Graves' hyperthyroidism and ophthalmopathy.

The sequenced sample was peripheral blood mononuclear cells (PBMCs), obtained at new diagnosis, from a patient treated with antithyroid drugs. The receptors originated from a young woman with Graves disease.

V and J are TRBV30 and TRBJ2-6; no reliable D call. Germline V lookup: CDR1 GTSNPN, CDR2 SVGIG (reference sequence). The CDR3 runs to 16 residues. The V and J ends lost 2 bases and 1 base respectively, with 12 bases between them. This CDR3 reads CAWSQADSSGANVLTF. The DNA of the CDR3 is TGTGCCTGGAGTCAGGCCGATTCGTCTGGGGCCAACGTCCTGACTTTC. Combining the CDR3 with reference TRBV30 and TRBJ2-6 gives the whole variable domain SQTIHQWPATLVQPVGSPLSLECTVEGTSNPNLYWYRQAAGRGLQLLFYSVGIGQISSEVPQNLSASRPQDRQFILSSKKLLLSDSGFYLCAWSQADSSGANVLTFGAGSRLTVL.

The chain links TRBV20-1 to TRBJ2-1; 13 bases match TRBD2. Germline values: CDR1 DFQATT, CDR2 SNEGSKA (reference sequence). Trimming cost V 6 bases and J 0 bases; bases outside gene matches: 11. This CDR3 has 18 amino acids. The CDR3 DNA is TGCAGTGCCAAACCGGGACTAGCGGGACTTAGCTCCTACAATGAGCAGTTCTTC. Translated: CSAKPGLAGLSSYNEQFF.

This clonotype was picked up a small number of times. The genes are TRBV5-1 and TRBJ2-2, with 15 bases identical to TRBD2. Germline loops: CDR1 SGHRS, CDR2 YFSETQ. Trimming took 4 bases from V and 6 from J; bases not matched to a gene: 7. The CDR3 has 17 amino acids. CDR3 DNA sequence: TGCGCCAGCAGCCGCGGGACTAGCGGGAGGATCCCCGGGGAGCTGTTTTTT. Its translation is CASSRGTSGRIPGELFF. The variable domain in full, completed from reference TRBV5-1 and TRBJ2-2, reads KAGVTQTPRYLIKTRGQQVTLSCSPISGHRSVSWYQQTPGQGLQFLFEYFSETQRNKGNFPGRFSGRQFSNSRSEMNVSTLELGDSALYLCASSRGTSGRIPGELFFGEGSRLTVL.

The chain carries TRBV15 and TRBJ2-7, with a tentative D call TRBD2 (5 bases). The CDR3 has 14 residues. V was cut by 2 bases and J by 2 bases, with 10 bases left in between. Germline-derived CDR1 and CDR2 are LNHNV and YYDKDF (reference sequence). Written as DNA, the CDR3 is TGTGCCACCAGCAGACGGGATGGGGCCTACGAGCAGTACTTC. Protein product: CATSRRDGAYEQYF.

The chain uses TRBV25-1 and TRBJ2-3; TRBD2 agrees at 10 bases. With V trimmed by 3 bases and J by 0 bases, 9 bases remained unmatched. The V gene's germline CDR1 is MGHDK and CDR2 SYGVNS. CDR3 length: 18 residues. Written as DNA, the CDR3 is TGTGCCAGCAGTGACCTAGCGGGAGAACGCCTTAGCACAGATACGCAGTATTTT. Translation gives CASSDLAGERLSTDTQYF.

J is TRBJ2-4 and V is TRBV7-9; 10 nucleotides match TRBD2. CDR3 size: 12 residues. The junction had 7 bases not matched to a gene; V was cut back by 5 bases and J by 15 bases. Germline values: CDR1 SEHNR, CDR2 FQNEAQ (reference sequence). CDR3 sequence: CASSPLAGVGYF. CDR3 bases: TGTGCCAGCAGCCCCCTAGCGGGGGTTGGGTACTTC.

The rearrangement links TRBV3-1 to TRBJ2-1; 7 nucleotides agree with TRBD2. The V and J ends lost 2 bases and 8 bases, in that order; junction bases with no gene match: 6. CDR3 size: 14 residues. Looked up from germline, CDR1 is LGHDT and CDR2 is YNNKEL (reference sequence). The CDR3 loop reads CASSQLGLVHEQFF. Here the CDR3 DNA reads TGTGCCAGCAGCCAACTCGGACTAGTTCATGAGCAGTTCTTC.

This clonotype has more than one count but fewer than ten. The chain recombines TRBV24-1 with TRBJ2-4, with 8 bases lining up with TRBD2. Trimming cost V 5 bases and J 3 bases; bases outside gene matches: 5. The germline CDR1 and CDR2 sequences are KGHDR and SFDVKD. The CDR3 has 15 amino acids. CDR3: CATSGGSGNKNIQYF. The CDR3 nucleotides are TGTGCCACCAGTGGGGGTAGCGGGAACAAAAACATTCAGTACTTC.

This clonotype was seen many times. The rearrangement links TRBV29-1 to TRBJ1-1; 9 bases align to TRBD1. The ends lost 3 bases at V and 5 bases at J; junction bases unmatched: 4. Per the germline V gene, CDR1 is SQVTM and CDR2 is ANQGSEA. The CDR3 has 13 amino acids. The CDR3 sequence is CSVDVTGGTEAFF. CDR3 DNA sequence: TGCAGCGTTGATGTGACAGGGGGGACTGAAGCTTTCTTT. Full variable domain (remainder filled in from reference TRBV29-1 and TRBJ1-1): SAVISQKPSRDICQRGTSLTIQCQVDSQVTMMFWYRQQPGQSLTLIATANQGSEATYESGFVIDKFPISRPNLTFSTLTVSNMSPEDSSIYLCSVDVTGGTEAFFGQGTRLTVV.

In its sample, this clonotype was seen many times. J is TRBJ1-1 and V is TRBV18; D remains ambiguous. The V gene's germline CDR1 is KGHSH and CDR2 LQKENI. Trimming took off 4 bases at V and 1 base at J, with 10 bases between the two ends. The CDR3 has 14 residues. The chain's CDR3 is CASSQVRKNTEAFF. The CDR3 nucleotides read TGTGCCAGCTCACAAGTAAGAAAGAACACTGAAGCTTTCTTT.

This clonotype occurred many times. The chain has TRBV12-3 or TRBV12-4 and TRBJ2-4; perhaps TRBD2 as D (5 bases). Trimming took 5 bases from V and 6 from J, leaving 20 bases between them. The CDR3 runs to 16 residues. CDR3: CASSPPRTGMGNIQYF. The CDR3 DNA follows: TGTGCCAGCAGTCCACCACGGACGGGGATGGGAAACATTCAGTACTTC.

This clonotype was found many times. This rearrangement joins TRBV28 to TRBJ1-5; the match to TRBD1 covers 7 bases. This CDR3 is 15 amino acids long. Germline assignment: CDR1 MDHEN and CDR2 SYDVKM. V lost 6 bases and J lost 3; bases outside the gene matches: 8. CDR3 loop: CASSLADRLNQPQHF. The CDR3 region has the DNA TGTGCCAGCAGCCTCGCGGACAGGCTCAATCAGCCCCAGCATTTT.

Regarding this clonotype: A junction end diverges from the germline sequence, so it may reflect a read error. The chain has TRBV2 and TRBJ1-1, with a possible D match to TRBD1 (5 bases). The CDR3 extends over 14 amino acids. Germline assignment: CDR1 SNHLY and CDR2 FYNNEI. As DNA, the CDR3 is TGTGCCATACTGGCAGGGTTGGTGTACACTGAAGCTCTCTTT. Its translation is CAILAGLVYTEALF.

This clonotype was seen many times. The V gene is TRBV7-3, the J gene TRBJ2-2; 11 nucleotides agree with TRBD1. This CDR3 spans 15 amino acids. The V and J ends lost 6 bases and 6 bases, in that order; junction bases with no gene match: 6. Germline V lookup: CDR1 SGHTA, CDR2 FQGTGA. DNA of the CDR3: TGTGCCAGCAGTTCTGGACAGGGGGCAGCCGGGGAGCTGTTTTTT. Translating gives CASSSGQGAAGELFF. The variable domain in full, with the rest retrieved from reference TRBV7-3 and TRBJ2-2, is GAGVSQTPSNKVTEKGKYVELRCDPISGHTALYWYRQSLGQGPEFLIYFQGTGAADDSGLPNDRFFAVRPEGSVSTLKIQRTERGDSAVYLCASSSGQGAAGELFFGEGSRLTVL.

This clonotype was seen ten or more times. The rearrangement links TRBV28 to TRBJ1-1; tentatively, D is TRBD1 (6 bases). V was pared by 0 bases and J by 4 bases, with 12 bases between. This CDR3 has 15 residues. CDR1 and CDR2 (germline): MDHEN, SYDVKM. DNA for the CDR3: TGTGCCAGCAGTTTATGGGGGGGCTCGACCACTGAAGCTTTCTTT. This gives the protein CASSLWGGSTTEAFF.

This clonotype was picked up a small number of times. For the CDR3, the DNA is TGTGCCAGCAGCGTCTCTCCGGGACAGGGGGTGGACGAGCAGTACTTC. It codes for CASSVSPGQGVDEQYF. The rearrangement links TRBV5-5 to TRBJ2-7, with 11 nucleotides matching TRBD1. This CDR3 has 16 residues. Germline V gives CDR1 SGHKS, CDR2 YYEKEE (reference sequence). V was clipped by 4 bases and J by 5 bases; unmatched bases: 11.

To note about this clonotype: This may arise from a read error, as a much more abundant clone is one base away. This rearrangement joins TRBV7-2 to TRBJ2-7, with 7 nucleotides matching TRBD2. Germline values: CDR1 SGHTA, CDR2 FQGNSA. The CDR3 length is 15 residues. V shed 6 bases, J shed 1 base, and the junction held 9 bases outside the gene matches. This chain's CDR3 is CASSLTSRVSYEQYF. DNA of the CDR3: TGTGCCAGCAGTCTGACTAGCAGGGTATCCTACGAGCAGTACTTC.

CDR3 DNA sequence: TGTGCCATCAGTATAGACGGGAGCAATCAGCCCCAGCATTTT. This encodes CAISIDGSNQPQHF. V and J are TRBV10-3 and TRBJ1-5; D is ambiguous. This CDR3 is 14 amino acids long. Looked up from germline, CDR1 is ENHRY and CDR2 is SYGVKD. The ends were cut back, 5 bases at V and 1 base at J, with 9 bases in the middle.

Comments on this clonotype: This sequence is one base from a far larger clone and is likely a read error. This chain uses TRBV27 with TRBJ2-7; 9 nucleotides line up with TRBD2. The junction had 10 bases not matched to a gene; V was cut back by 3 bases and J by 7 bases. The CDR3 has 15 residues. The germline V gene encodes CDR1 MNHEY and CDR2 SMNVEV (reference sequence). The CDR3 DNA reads TGTGCCAGCAGTTTCCGGCGGGAGGGCTGGAATGAGCAGTACTTC. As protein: CASSFRREGWNEQYF.

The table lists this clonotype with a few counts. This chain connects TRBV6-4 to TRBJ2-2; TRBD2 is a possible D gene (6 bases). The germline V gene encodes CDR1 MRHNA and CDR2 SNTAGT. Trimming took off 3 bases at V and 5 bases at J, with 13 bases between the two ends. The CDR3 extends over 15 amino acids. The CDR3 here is CASSERLDGTGELFF. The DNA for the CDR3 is TGTGCCAGCAGTGAAAGACTAGACGGGACCGGGGAGCTGTTTTTT.

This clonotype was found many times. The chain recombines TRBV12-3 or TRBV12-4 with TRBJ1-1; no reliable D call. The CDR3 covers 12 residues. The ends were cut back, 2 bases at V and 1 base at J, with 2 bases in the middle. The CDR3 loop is CASSLQNTEAFF. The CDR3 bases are TGTGCCAGCAGTTTACAGAACACTGAAGCTTTCTTT.

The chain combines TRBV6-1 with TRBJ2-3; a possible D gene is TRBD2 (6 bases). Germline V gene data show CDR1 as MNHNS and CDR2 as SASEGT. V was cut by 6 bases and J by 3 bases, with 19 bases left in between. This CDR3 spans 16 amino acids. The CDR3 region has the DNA TGTGCCAGCAGCCAGACCTCCGGGAGCTCGACAGATACGCAGTATTTT. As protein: CASSQTSGSSTDTQYF.

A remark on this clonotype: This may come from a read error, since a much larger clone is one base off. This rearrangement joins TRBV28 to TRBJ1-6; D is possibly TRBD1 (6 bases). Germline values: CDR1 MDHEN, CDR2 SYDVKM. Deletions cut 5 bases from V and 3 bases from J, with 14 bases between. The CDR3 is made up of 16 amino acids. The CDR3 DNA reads TGTGCCAGCAGTCCGGCCGTAGGGGGCTATAATTCACCCCTCCACTTT. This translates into CASSPAVGGYNSPLHF.